Listed below are T cell receptor beta chains from one sample, sequenced in a study of blood T cell repertoires in COVID-19. Clones were read by immunoSEQ multiplex PCR, and TCRdb kept only the in-frame ones, dropping some. Seen here are fewer than 300,000 clones, about 87% observed once, and the top ten hold about 1.4%. The material sequenced was peripheral blood. These receptors were collected from a woman in her thirties or forties who had recovered from COVID-19. Both conserved end residues are part of each CDR3. D genes are given only for firm matches. The listing skips clone size in some rows; elsewhere it reads once, few, many or a size class.

j_call d_call v_call clone_size cdr3_length cdr3_aa cdr3_nt
TRBJ2-7 TRBD2 TRBV19 NA 16 CASSIVTSGASYEQYF TGTGCCAGTAGTATAGTGACTAGCGGGGCCTCCTACGAGCAGTACTTC
TRBJ2-7 NA TRBV5-1 NA 15 CASSGSGTPSYEQYF TGCGCCAGCAGCGGGAGCGGGACACCTTCCTACGAGCAGTACTTC
TRBJ2-5 TRBD1 TRBV5-1 NA 14 CASSATGVGETQYF TGCGCCAGCAGCGCCACAGGGGTTGGGGAGACCCAGTACTTC
TRBJ1-5 NA TRBV3-1/TRBV3-2 once 14 CASSPGGYNQPQHF TGTGCCAGCAGCCCCGGCGGCTACAATCAGCCCCAGCATTTT
TRBJ2-5 NA TRBV5-4 NA 13 CASNPQGQETQYF TGTGCCAGCAACCCCCAGGGCCAAGAGACCCAGTACTTC
TRBJ1-2 NA TRBV19 NA 12 CASRSYYYGYTF TGTGCCAGTAGGTCCTACTACTATGGCTACACCTTC
TRBJ2-6 NA TRBV6-6 NA 14 CASNPTSGANVLTF TGTGCCAGCAATCCTACTTCTGGGGCCAACGTCCTGACTTTC
TRBJ2-7 NA TRBV5-5 NA 14 CASSLQGPGVEQYF TGTGCCAGCAGCTTGCAGGGGCCGGGTGTCGAGCAGTACTTC
TRBJ1-2 NA TRBV5-1 NA 14 CASSLAATNYGYTF TGCGCCAGCAGCTTGGCAGCGACTAACTATGGCTACACCTTC
TRBJ1-5 NA TRBV10-3 NA 14 CAISGREGDQPQHF TGTGCCATCAGTGGCAGGGAAGGAGATCAGCCCCAGCATTTT
TRBJ1-4 NA TRBV4-1 NA 13 CASSQDMEEKLFF TGCGCCAGCAGCCAAGATATGGAGGAAAAACTGTTTTTT
TRBJ2-3 NA TRBV2 NA 13 CASSADYGDTQYF TGTGCCAGCAGTGCTGATTACGGAGATACGCAGTATTTT
TRBJ1-5 NA TRBV9 NA 14 CASSVAGVYQPQHF TGTGCCAGCAGCGTGGCAGGGGTCTATCAGCCCCAGCATTTT
TRBJ2-7 NA TRBV11-2 NA 12 CASSPWGLEQYF TGTGCCAGCAGCCCCTGGGGGCTCGAGCAGTACTTC
TRBJ1-1 NA TRBV6-5 NA 13 CASSWHRETEAFF TGTGCCAGCAGTTGGCACAGGGAGACTGAAGCTTTCTTT
TRBJ2-2 NA TRBV9 NA 15 CASSVQQGSIGELFF TGTGCCAGCAGCGTACAGCAGGGTTCCATCGGGGAGCTGTTTTTT
TRBJ1-1 TRBD1 TRBV5-1 NA 16 CASSPDRGGLSTEAFF TGCGCCAGCAGCCCGGACAGGGGAGGTCTGAGCACTGAAGCTTTCTTT
TRBJ2-1 NA TRBV7-9 NA 16 CASSLARGQGSNEQFF TGTGCCAGCAGCTTAGCGCGGGGGCAGGGATCCAATGAGCAGTTCTTC
TRBJ2-5 TRBD2 TRBV5-1 once 16 CASSLTAGGHRETQYF TGCGCCAGCAGCTTGACAGCGGGGGGCCATCGGGAGACCCAGTACTTC
TRBJ2-1 TRBD1 TRBV5-1 NA 18 CASGRGQGYGDPYNEQFF TGCGCCAGCGGGAGGGGACAGGGGTACGGAGACCCCTACAATGAGCAGTTCTTC
TRBJ1-6 NA TRBV6-4 NA 14 CASSESTVDSPLHF TGTGCCAGCAGTGAGTCGACAGTAGACTCACCCCTCCACTTT
TRBJ1-2 TRBD1 TRBV5-1 NA 13 CASSLGTGTGYTF TGCGCCAGCAGCTTGGGGACAGGGACGGGCTACACCTTC
TRBJ1-4 NA TRBV30 NA 14 CAWRQQIIDEKLFF TGTGCCTGGAGGCAACAGATAATTGATGAAAAACTGTTTTTT
TRBJ2-2 NA TRBV15 NA 19 CATSSQPHVGEGWTGELFF TGTGCCACCAGCAGTCAGCCCCACGTTGGTGAGGGTTGGACCGGGGAGCTGTTTTTT
TRBJ1-2 NA TRBV19 once 15 CASSKSGKLSYGYTF TGTGCCAGTAGTAAATCGGGGAAGCTGTCCTATGGCTACACCTTC
TRBJ1-2 TRBD1 TRBV5-1 NA 14 CASSLGQGPYGYTF TGCGCCAGCAGCTTGGGACAGGGGCCCTATGGCTACACCTTC
TRBJ2-7 TRBD1 TRBV19 NA 14 CASKDRGSPYEQYF TGTGCCAGCAAGGACAGGGGGTCCCCCTACGAGCAGTACTTC
TRBJ2-7 TRBD1 TRBV5-6 NA 17 CASSLGLDGQGSYEQYF TGTGCCAGCAGCTTGGGCCTGGACGGACAGGGGTCCTACGAGCAGTACTTC
TRBJ2-1 TRBD2 TRBV9 NA 15 CASSATSGGQNEQFF TGTGCCAGCAGCGCGACTAGCGGGGGGCAGAATGAGCAGTTCTTC
TRBJ1-2 NA TRBV10-1 NA 14 CASRITTDIYGYTF TGCGCCAGTAGAATAACCACGGACATCTATGGCTACACCTTC
TRBJ1-1 NA TRBV4-3 NA 14 CASSPRRGNTEAFF TGCGCCAGCAGCCCCCGCAGGGGGAACACTGAAGCTTTCTTT
TRBJ1-6 NA TRBV5-1 NA 17 CASSLARSAGDNSPLHF TGCGCCAGCAGCTTGGCACGGTCGGCAGGGGATAATTCACCCCTCCACTTT
TRBJ2-7 TRBD1 TRBV2 NA 14 CASRNTGGSDEQYF TGTGCCAGCAGAAACACAGGGGGCTCGGACGAGCAGTACTTC
TRBJ1-1 TRBD1 TRBV30 NA 24 CAWRSFTRTGLAGGNTGDSYEAFF TGTGCCTGGAGGTCGTTTACCCGCACCGGACTAGCGGGGGGCAATACGGGGGACAGCTACGAAGCTTTCTTT
TRBJ1-1 TRBD1 TRBV10-2 NA 14 CASSDWTGGTEAFF TGCGCCAGCAGTGATTGGACAGGGGGCACTGAAGCTTTCTTT
TRBJ2-5 NA TRBV10-3 NA 13 CAISELNQETQYF TGTGCCATCAGTGAGTTAAATCAAGAGACCCAGTACTTC
TRBJ1-1 TRBD1 TRBV19 NA 15 CASSIGTGGATEAFF TGTGCCAGTAGTATCGGGACAGGGGGGGCCACTGAAGCTTTCTTT
TRBJ2-1 NA TRBV9 NA 14 CASSVAASFNEQFF TGTGCCAGCAGCGTAGCGGCTAGCTTCAATGAGCAGTTCTTC
TRBJ2-1 TRBD2 TRBV9 NA 19 CASSAPGLATLSSYNEQFF TGTGCCAGCAGCGCCCCGGGACTAGCCACCCTCAGCTCCTACAATGAGCAGTTCTTC
TRBJ1-6 NA TRBV6-6 NA 17 CASSRFGGEPTGSPLHF TGTGCCAGCAGTCGATTTGGAGGGGAGCCGACCGGCTCACCCCTCCACTTT
TRBJ2-1 TRBD1 TRBV11-2 NA 14 CASSPGQAYNEQFF TGTGCCAGCAGCCCCGGACAGGCATACAATGAGCAGTTCTTC
TRBJ1-5 TRBD1 TRBV5-1 NA 15 CASSRDSLGNQPQHF TGCGCCAGCAGCCGGGACAGCCTTGGGAATCAGCCCCAGCATTTT
TRBJ1-1 TRBD1 TRBV19 NA 15 CASRGDRGRSAEAFF TGTGCCAGTAGAGGGGACAGGGGGCGGTCGGCTGAAGCTTTCTTT
TRBJ1-3 NA TRBV2 NA 15 CASSEAGRAGNTIYF TGTGCCAGCAGTGAAGCGGGCAGGGCTGGAAACACCATATATTTT
TRBJ1-6 TRBD1 TRBV9 NA 15 CASSVSTGEQSPLHF TGTGCCAGCAGCGTTTCGACAGGGGAGCAATCACCCCTCCACTTT
TRBJ2-7 TRBD2 TRBV10-3 NA 15 CAITPTSGASYEQYF TGTGCCATCACCCCCACTAGCGGGGCGTCCTACGAGCAGTACTTC
TRBJ2-1 TRBD1 TRBV9 NA 17 CASSFDRGPSSYNEQFF TGTGCCAGCAGCTTCGACAGGGGGCCAAGCTCCTACAATGAGCAGTTCTTC